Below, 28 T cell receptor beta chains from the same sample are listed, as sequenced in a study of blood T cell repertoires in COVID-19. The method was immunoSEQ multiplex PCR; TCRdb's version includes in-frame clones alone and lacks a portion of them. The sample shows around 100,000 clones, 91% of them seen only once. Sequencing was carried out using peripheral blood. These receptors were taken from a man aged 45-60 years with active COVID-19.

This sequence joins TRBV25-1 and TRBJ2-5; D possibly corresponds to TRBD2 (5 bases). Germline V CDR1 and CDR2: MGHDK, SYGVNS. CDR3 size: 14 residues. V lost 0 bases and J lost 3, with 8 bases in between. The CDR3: CASSEYGGKETQYF. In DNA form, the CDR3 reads TGTGCCAGCAGTGAATACGGAGGAAAAGAGACCCAGTACTTC. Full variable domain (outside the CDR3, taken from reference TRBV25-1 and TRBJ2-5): EADIYQTPRYLVIGTGKKITLECSQTMGHDKMYWYQQDPGMELHLIHYSYGVNSTEKGDLSSESTVSRIRTEHFPLTLESARPSHTSQYLCASSEYGGKETQYFGPGTRLLVL.

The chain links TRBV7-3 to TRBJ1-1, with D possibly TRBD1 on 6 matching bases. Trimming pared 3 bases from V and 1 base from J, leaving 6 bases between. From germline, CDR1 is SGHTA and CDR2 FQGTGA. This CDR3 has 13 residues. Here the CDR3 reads CASSLGQNTEAFF. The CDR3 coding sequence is TGTGCCAGCAGCTTGGGACAGAACACTGAAGCTTTCTTT. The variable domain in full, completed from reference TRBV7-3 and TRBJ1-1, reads GAGVSQTPSNKVTEKGKYVELRCDPISGHTALYWYRQSLGQGPEFLIYFQGTGAADDSGLPNDRFFAVRPEGSVSTLKIQRTERGDSAVYLCASSLGQNTEAFFGQGTRLTVV.

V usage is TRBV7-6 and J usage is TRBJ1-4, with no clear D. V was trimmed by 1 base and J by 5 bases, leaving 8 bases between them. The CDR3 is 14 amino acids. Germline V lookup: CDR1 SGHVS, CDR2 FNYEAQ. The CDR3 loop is CASSLVDYNEKLFF. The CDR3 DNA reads TGTGCCAGCAGCTTAGTAGACTACAATGAAAAACTGTTTTTT.

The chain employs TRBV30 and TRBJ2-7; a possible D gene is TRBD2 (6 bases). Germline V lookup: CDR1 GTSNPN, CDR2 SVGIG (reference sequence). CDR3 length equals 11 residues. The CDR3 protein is CPLFRREAQYV. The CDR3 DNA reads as TGTCCTCTCTTCCGGCGGGAAGCGCAGTACGTC.

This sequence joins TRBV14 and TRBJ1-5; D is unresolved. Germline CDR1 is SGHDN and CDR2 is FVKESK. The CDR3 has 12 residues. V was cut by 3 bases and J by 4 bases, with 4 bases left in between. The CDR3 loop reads CASSQSNQPQHF. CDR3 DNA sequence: TGTGCCAGCAGCCAGTCAAATCAGCCCCAGCATTTT.

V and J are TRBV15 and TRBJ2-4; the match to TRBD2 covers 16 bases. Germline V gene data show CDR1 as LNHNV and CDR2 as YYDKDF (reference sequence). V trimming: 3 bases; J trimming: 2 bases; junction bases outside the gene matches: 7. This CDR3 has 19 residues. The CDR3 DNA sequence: TGTGCCACCAGCAGGGGACTAGCGGGAGGGCCGGGGACCAAAAACATTCAGTACTTC. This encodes CATSRGLAGGPGTKNIQYF.

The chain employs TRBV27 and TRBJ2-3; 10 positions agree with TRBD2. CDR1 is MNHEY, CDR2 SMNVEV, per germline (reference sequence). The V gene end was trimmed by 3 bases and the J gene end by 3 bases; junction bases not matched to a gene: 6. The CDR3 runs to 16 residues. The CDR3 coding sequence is TGTGCCAGCAGTTTCATAGCGGGGGGAGGGACAGATACGCAGTATTTT. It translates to CASSFIAGGGTDTQYF.

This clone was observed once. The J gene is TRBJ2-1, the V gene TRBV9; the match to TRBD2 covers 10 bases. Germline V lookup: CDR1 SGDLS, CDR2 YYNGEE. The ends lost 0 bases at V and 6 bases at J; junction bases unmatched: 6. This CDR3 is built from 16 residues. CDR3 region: CASSVAGTSALNEQFF. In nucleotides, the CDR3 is TGTGCCAGCAGCGTAGCCGGGACTAGCGCCCTCAATGAGCAGTTCTTC. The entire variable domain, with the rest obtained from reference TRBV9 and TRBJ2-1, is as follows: DSGVTQTPKHLITATGQRVTLRCSPRSGDLSVYWYQQSLDQGLQFLIQYYNGEERAKGNILERFSAQQFPDLHSELNLSSLELGDSALYFCASSVAGTSALNEQFFGPGTRLTVL.

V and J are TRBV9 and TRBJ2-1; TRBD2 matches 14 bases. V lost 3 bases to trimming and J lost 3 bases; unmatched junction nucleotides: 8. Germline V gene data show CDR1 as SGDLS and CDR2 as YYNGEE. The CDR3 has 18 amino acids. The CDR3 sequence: CASSETSGGAGDYNEQFF. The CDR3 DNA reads TGTGCCAGCAGCGAGACTAGCGGGGGGGCCGGGGACTACAATGAGCAGTTCTTC.

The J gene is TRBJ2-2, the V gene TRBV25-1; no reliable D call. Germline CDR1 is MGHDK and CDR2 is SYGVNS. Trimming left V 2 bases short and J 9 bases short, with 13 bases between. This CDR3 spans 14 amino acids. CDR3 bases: TGTGCCAGCAGTGAACCGGGTCCCGGTCGGGAGCTGTTTTTT. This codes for CASSEPGPGRELFF.

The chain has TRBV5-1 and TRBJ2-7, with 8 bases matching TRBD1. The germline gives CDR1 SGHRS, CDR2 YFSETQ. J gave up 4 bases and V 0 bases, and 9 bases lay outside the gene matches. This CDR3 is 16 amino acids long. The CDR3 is CASSLGGQGRFYEQYF. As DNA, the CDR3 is TGCGCCAGCAGCTTGGGAGGACAGGGAAGGTTTTACGAGCAGTACTTC.

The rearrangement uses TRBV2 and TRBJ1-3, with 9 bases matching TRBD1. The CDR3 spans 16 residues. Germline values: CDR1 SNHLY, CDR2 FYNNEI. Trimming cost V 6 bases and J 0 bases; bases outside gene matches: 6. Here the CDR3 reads CASRGQGVLSGNTIYF. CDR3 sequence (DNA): TGTGCCAGCAGGGGACAGGGTGTCCTCTCTGGAAACACCATATATTTT.

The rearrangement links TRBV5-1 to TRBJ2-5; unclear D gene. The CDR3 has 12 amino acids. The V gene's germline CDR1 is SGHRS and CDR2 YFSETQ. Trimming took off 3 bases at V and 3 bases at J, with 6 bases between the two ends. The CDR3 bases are TGCGCCAGCAGCTGGGCAGAAGAGACCCAGTACTTC. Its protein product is CASSWAEETQYF.

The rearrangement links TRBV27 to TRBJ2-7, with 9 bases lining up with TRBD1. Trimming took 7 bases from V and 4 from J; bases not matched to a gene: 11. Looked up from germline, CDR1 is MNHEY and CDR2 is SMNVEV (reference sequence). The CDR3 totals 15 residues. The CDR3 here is CASTPPGQGPYEQYV. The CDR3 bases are TGTGCCAGCACACCCCCGGGACAGGGACCTTACGAGCAGTACGTC.

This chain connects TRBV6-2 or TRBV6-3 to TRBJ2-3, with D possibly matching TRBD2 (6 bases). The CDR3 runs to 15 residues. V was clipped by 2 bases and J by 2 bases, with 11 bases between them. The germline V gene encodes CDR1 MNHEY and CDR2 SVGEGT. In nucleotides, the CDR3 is TGTGCCAGCAGTTACGTCGGGGGTAACACAGATACGCAGTATTTT. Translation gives CASSYVGGNTDTQYF.

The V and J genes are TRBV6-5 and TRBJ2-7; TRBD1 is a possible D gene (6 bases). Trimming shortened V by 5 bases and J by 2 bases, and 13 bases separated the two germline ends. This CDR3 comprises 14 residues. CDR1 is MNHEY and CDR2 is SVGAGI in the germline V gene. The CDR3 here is CASSPRDIAYEQYV. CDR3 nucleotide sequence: TGTGCCAGCAGTCCCCGGGACATCGCCTACGAGCAGTACGTC.

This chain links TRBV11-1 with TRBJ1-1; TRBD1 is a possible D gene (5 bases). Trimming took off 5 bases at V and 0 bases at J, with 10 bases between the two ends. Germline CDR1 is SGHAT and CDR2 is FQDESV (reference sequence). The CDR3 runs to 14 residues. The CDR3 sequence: CASSHGHMNTEAFF. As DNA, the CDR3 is TGTGCCAGCAGCCACGGACATATGAACACTGAAGCTTTCTTT.

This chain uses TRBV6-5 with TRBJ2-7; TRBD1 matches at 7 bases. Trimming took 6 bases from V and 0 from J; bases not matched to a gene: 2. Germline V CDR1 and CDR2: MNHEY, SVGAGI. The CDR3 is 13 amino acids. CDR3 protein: CASRRQGSYEQYV. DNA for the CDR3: TGTGCCAGCAGAAGACAGGGCTCCTACGAGCAGTACGTC.

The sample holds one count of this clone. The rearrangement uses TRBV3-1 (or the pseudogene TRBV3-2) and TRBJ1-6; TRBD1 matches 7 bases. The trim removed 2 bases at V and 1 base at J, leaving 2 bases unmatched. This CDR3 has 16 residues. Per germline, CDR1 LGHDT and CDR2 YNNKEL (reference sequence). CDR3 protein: CASSQLTGSYNSPLHF. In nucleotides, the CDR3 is TGTGCCAGCAGCCAACTGACAGGGTCCTATAATTCACCCCTCCACTTT.

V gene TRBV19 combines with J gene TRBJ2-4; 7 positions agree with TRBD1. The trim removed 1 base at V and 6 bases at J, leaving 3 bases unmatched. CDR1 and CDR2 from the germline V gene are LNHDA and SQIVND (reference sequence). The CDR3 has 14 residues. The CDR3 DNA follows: TGTGCCAGTAGTATAGGGGACAGACCAAACATTCAGTACTTC. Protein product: CASSIGDRPNIQYF. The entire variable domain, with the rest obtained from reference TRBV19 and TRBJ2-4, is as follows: DGGITQSPKYLFRKEGQNVTLSCEQNLNHDAMYWYRQDPGQGLRLIYYSQIVNDFQKGDIAEGYSVSREKKESFPLTVTSAQKNPTAFYLCASSIGDRPNIQYFGAGTRLSVL.

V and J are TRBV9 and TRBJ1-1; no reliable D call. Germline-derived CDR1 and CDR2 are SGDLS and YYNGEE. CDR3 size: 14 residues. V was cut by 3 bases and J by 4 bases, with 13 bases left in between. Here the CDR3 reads CASSAGWIGTEAFF. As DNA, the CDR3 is TGTGCCAGCAGCGCAGGATGGATCGGCACTGAAGCTTTCTTT.

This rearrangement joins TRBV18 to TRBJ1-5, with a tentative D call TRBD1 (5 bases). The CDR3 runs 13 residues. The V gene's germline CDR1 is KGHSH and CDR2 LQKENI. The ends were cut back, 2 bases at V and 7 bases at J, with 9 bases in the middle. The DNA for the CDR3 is TGTGCCAGCTCACCAGGGGGGGACCAGCCCCAGCATTTT. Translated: CASSPGGDQPQHF.

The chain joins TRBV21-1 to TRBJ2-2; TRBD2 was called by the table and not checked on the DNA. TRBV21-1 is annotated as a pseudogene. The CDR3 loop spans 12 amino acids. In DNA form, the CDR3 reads TGTGCCAGCCTTCGAGGCACCGGGGAGCTGTTTTTT. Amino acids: CASLRGTGELFF.

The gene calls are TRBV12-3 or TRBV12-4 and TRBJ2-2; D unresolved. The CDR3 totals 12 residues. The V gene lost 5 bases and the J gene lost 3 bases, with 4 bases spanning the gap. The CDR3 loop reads CASSPDTGELFF. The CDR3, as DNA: TGTGCCAGCAGTCCGGACACCGGGGAGCTGTTTTTT.

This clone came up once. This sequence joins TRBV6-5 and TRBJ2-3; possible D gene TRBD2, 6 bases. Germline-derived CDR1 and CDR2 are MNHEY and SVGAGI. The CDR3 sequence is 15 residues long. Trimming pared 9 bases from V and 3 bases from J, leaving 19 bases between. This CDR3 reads CASTAGTLVTDTQYF. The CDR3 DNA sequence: TGTGCCAGTACTGCGGGGACCTTGGTTACAGATACGCAGTATTTT.

The CDR3 reads CASSPQGQGIGYTF. CDR3 DNA: TGTGCCAGCAGCCCACAGGGACAGGGGATAGGCTACACCTTC. The J gene is TRBJ1-2, the V gene TRBV7-8, with TRBD1 identical over 10 bases. After removal of 5 bases from V and 8 bases from J, the junction contained 8 bases not matched to a gene. This CDR3 contains 14 residues. CDR1 SGHVS and CDR2 FQNEAQ come from the germline V gene. The variable domain in full, with the rest retrieved from reference TRBV7-8 and TRBJ1-2, is GAGVSQSPRYKVAKRGQDVALRCDPISGHVSLFWYQQALGQGPEFLTYFQNEAQLDKSGLPSDRFFAERPEGSVSTLKIQRTQQEDSAVYLCASSPQGQGIGYTFGSGTRLTVV.

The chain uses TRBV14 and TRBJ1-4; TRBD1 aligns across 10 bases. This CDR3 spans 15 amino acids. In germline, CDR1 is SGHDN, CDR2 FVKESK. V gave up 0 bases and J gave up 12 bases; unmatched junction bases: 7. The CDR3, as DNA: TGTGCCAGCAGCCAAGACCCGGGACAGGGGATGGAACTGTTTTTT. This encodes CASSQDPGQGMELFF.

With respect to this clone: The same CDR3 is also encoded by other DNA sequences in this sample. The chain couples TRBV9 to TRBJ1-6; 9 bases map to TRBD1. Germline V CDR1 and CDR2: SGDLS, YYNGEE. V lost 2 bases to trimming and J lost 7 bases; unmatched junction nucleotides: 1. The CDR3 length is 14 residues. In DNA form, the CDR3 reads TGTGCCAGCAGCGTTGGGACAGGGAATTCACCCCTCCACTTT. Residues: CASSVGTGNSPLHF. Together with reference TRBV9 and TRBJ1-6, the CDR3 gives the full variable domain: DSGVTQTPKHLITATGQRVTLRCSPRSGDLSVYWYQQSLDQGLQFLIQYYNGEERAKGNILERFSAQQFPDLHSELNLSSLELGDSALYFCASSVGTGNSPLHFGNGTRLTVT.